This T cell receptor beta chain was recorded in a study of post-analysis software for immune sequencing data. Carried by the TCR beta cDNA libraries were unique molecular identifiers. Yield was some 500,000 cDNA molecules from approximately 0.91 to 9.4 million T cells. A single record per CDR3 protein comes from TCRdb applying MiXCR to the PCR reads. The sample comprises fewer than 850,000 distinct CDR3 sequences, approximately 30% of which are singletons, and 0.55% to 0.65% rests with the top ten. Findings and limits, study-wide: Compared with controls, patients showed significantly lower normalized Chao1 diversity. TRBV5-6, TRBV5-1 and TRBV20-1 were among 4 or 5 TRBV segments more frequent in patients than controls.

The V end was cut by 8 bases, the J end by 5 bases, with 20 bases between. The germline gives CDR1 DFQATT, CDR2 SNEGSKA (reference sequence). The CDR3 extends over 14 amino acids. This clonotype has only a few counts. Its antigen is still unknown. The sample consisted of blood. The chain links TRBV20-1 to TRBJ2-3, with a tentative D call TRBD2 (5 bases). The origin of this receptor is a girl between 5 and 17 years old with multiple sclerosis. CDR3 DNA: TGCAGTACTCCTACCGCGAGGGTAGGAGATACGCAGTATTTT. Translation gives CSTPTARVGDTQYF.